The TCR beta chain under discussion was sequenced for a study of T cells in Graves' hyperthyroidism and ophthalmopathy. The study, taken as a whole, reports: Among clonotypes expanded in thyroid above 0.001, most were also found in blood.

This clonotype showed up many times. The antigen remains unidentified. RNA transcripts were the template for amplifying TCR beta CDR3 regions. First-round RT-PCR targeting the TCR CDR3 was performed with the HTBI primer set. TCRdb re-called the multiplex PCR reads with MiXCR, one entry per CDR3 protein. The sample holds 400,000 or so distinct CDR3 sequences; approximately 14% are singletons and the top ten take around 20%. Germline lookup yields CDR1 SGHTA and CDR2 FQGNSA. CDR3 length: 12 amino acids. With 1 base clipped from V and 8 bases from J, the junction kept 1 base outside the gene matches. This clonotype originated in a woman aged 55-70 years with Graves' ophthalmopathy. Sequenced material: blood. This chain uses TRBV7-2 with TRBJ1-2, with 7 bases that match TRBD1. CDR3 loop: CASSLGGGGYTF. The CDR3 region has the DNA TGTGCCAGCAGCTTAGGAGGGGGCGGCTACACCTTC.